This T cell receptor (beta chain) was obtained from a study of blood T cells in healthy people across ages. The authors ran a second PCR of roughly 7 to 11 cycles using a sample-barcoded 5' primer and a J-beta primer mix. Using its own MiXCR run on the 5' RACE reads, TCRdb lists one record per CDR3 protein. Of about 680,000 distinct CDR3 sequences in the sample, around half were seen once. Trimming left V 4 bases short and J 0 bases short, with 10 bases between. The CDR3 has 15 amino acids. The germline CDR1 and CDR2 sequences are MNHNY and SVGAGI (reference sequence). The genes are TRBV6-6 and TRBJ2-1, with D hard to call. The material sequenced was blood. This clonotype was obtained from a woman aged 60 to 75 in good health. This chain's CDR3 is CASSLQMSSYNEQFF. CDR3 nucleotide sequence: TGTGCCAGCAGTTTACAGATGAGCTCCTACAATGAGCAGTTCTTC.